This T cell receptor (beta chain) comes out of a study of technical replicates of blood from a few donors. V shed 3 bases and J shed 5 bases, with 16 bases lying between them. The CDR3 contains 15 residues. Germline CDR1 MGHRA, CDR2 YSYEKL. Sequencing used immunoSEQ multiplex PCR; TCRdb keeps in-frame clones, though not all of them. The data hold about 72,000 clones, with 95% to 96% observed a single time. The receptor comes from a human donor in good health. The sequencing sample was made of T cells isolated from PBMCs. V gene TRBV4-1 combines with J gene TRBJ2-5, with D possibly being TRBD1 (5 bases). The DNA of the CDR3 is TGCGCCAGCAGCCATCCAACAGGTGGTAGGGAGACCCAGTACTTC. It is translated as CASSHPTGGRETQYF.